Shown below are 26 T cell receptor beta chains from a single sample sequenced in a study of tumor-infiltrating lymphocytes in oesophageal squamous cell carcinoma (dated by TCRdb to the mid-2010s). Receptors were amplified or captured by PCR. Instrument on record: Illumina HiSeq 2000. Using fastp trimming at Q25 and MiXCR clonotype assembly, TCRdb reanalyzed the public sequencing data and kept in-frame beta chains. CDR3 protein duplicates are merged, each entry listing the most common genes and DNA. The table for this sample lists some 22,000 distinct CDR3 sequences; 36% of them were counted only once. The top ten clonotypes cover 9.5% to 13% of the sample. Sequenced material: esophageal tumor tissue. These receptors were obtained from a male donor with esophageal squamous cell carcinoma.

This chain links TRBV12-3 or TRBV12-4 with TRBJ2-6; unclear D gene. V dropped 3 bases and J dropped 0 bases, with 9 bases sitting between them. The CDR3 extends over 16 amino acids. This CDR3 reads CASSFMGYSGANVLTF. The CDR3 DNA reads TGTGCCAGCAGTTTCATGGGATACTCTGGGGCCAACGTCCTGACTTTC.

This clonotype was seen at least ten times. The chain links TRBV18 to TRBJ2-7, with TRBD1 identical over 7 bases. CDR1 is KGHSH, CDR2 LQKENI, per germline. V gave up 4 bases and J gave up 0 bases; unmatched junction bases: 3. The length of the CDR3 is 14 residues. CDR3: CASSQGQNSYEQYF. The CDR3 DNA follows: TGTGCCAGCTCACAGGGACAGAACTCCTACGAGCAGTACTTC.

This chain links TRBV6-1 with TRBJ2-1; a weak D match, TRBD2 (6 bases). Germline V lookup: CDR1 MNHNS, CDR2 SASEGT. The CDR3 totals 13 residues. With 6 bases removed from V and 0 bases from J, the gap between germline ends came to 6 bases. CDR3: CASRTSSYNEQFF. The CDR3 bases are TGTGCCAGCAGGACTAGCTCCTACAATGAGCAGTTCTTC.

The chain combines TRBV5-3 with TRBJ2-7; 10 bases agree with TRBD1. The DNA end is a closer match to TRBJ2-5, so the J assignment may be wrong. TRBV5-3 is known as an ORF, though its function is uncertain. This CDR3 has 15 residues. The CDR3 is CASSTDRGYRETQYF. The CDR3 coding sequence is TGTGCCAGCAGTACGGACAGGGGGTATCGAGAGACCCAGTACTTC.

In this sample, this clonotype is medium-sized (0.01 to 0.1%). The chain links TRBV7-2 to TRBJ2-2; no clear D. Trimming took 5 bases from V and 4 from J, leaving 17 bases between them. Germline-derived CDR1 and CDR2 are SGHTA and FQGNSA. The CDR3 sequence is 16 residues long. DNA of the CDR3: TGTGCCAGCAGCGCCCATATCGTCCAGACCACCGGGGAGCTGTTTTTT. This codes for CASSAHIVQTTGELFF. The variable domain in full, with the rest retrieved from reference TRBV7-2 and TRBJ2-2, is GAGVSQSPSNKVTEKGKDVELRCDPISGHTALYWYRQSLGQGLEFLIYFQGNSAPDKSGLPSDRFSAERTGGSVSTLTIQRTQQEDSAVYLCASSAHIVQTTGELFFGEGSRLTVL.

This clonotype was seen at least ten times. The genes are TRBV19 and TRBJ1-6; D is uncertain. Trimming stripped 5 bases from V and 10 bases from J, with 9 bases between. Germline V gene lookup returns CDR1 LNHDA and CDR2 SQIVND (reference sequence). The CDR3 contains 12 residues. CDR3 sequence (DNA): TGTGCCAGTAGTCCCTCGGGGTCACCCCTCCACTTT. It codes for CASSPSGSPLHF.

The rearrangement links TRBV28 to TRBJ2-1, with TRBD2 matching 7 bases. From germline, CDR1 is MDHEN and CDR2 SYDVKM. The CDR3 consists of 14 residues. With 7 bases clipped from V and 0 bases from J, the junction kept 3 bases outside the gene matches. CDR3 amino acids: CASNRDYSYNEQFF. Written as DNA, the CDR3 is TGTGCCAGCAACCGGGACTACTCCTACAATGAGCAGTTCTTC.

This clonotype came up once. CDR3 amino acids: CASSPVAGPQETQYF. In DNA form, the CDR3 reads TGTGCCAGCAGCCCGGTAGCGGGACCCCAAGAGACCCAGTACTTC. This chain joins TRBV5-3 and TRBJ2-5, with 8 bases aligning to TRBD2. TRBV5-3 is assigned to the ORF class and has an uncertain function. The trim removed 8 bases at V and 1 base at J, leaving 10 bases unmatched. The CDR3 runs to 15 residues.

In its sample, this clonotype was seen many times. V and J are TRBV20-1 and TRBJ2-1, with 9 bases that match TRBD1. The V and J ends lost 0 bases and 9 bases, in that order; junction bases with no gene match: 6. Germline V gene sequence: CDR1 DFQATT, CDR2 SNEGSKA (reference sequence). CDR3 length equals 14 residues. This CDR3 is CSARDPGQGVEQFF. DNA for the CDR3: TGCAGTGCTAGAGACCCGGGACAGGGAGTTGAGCAGTTCTTC.

The chain joins TRBV19 to TRBJ1-2; weak D call: TRBD1 (5 bases). V lost 2 bases and J lost 2, with 6 bases in between. The V gene's germline CDR1 is LNHDA and CDR2 SQIVND (reference sequence). CDR3 length: 13 amino acids. CDR3 bases: TGTGCCAGTAGTATAAAGGGGAACTATGGCTACACCTTC. Translation gives CASSIKGNYGYTF.

The table lists this clonotype with a few counts. The final CDR3 position lacks the conserved phenylalanine or tryptophan, pointing to a likely read error. The DNA is omitted, as the CDR3 cannot be located on it reliably, and the CDR3 follows TCRdb's listing. V and J are TRBV28 and TRBJ2-7; the table's D gene call, TRBD1, was not cross checked with the DNA. Both ends counted, the CDR3 spans 8 residues. The germline V gene encodes CDR1 MDHEN and CDR2 SYDVKM. This chain's CDR3 is CASSLQGG.

This clonotype was recorded many times. CDR3 protein: CASTGQHYGYTF. The DNA of the CDR3 is TGTGCCAGCACTGGACAGCACTATGGCTACACCTTC. The rearrangement joins TRBV6-1 to TRBJ1-2; tentative D call: TRBD1 (6 bases). The V end was cut by 7 bases, the J end by 3 bases, with 9 bases between. The CDR3 runs to 12 residues. The germline gives CDR1 MNHNS, CDR2 SASEGT.

As concerns this clonotype: Relative to the germline gene, one junction end is altered; a read error may explain this. This chain links TRBV7-6 with TRBJ2-1; tentative D call: TRBD2 (7 bases). This CDR3 region has 14 residues. Germline V gives CDR1 SGHVS, CDR2 FNYEAQ. For the CDR3, the DNA is TGTGCTAGCAGCTTAGCCGCGGGGGCCGGGGAGCTGTACTTC. This codes for CASSLAAGAGELYF.

This clonotype is labeled as medium-sized. V is TRBV7-2 and J is TRBJ2-7; TRBD2 might be the D (6 bases). V was shortened by 2 bases and J by 3 bases, with 8 bases between the two germline ends. This CDR3 region has 13 residues. Germline values: CDR1 SGHTA, CDR2 FQGNSA. This CDR3 is CASSLPGGYEQYF. DNA of the CDR3: TGTGCCAGCAGCTTACCCGGGGGCTACGAGCAGTACTTC.

The chain links TRBV12-3 or TRBV12-4 to TRBJ2-6, with D possibly matching TRBD1 (6 bases). V was shortened by 4 bases and J by 0 bases, with 10 bases between the two germline ends. CDR3 length equals 16 residues. This CDR3 reads CASSWGQISGANVLTF. The CDR3 DNA follows: TGTGCCAGCAGTTGGGGGCAAATCTCTGGGGCCAACGTCCTGACTTTC.

This chain links TRBV12-3 or TRBV12-4 with TRBJ2-7; 8 bases agree with TRBD2. The J call is uncertain, as TRBJ2-1 better fits the DNA end. The CDR3 is made up of 13 amino acids. CDR3 sequence (DNA): TGTGCCAGCAGTTTTCGGCGGGGGGTTGAGCAGTTCTTC. Translating it yields CASSFRRGVEQFF.

This clonotype was seen a handful of times. The CDR3 DNA follows: TGTGCCAGCAGCTTAGTCGATGCAGGGACGGACGAGCAGTACTTC. It encodes CASSLVDAGTDEQYF. The rearrangement uses TRBV7-9 and TRBJ2-5; D may correspond to TRBD1 or TRBD2 (5 bases each). The J call is doubtful: the DNA matches TRBJ2-7 better. Germline V lookup: CDR1 SEHNR, CDR2 FQNEAQ (reference sequence). The CDR3 covers 15 residues.

This clonotype is medium-sized in the sample. The chain employs TRBV6-1 and TRBJ2-3; no reliable D call. The CDR3 consists of 17 residues. CDR1 and CDR2 (germline): MNHNS, SASEGT. The germline V and J ends were trimmed by 1 base and 0 bases, with 14 bases remaining between them. The CDR3 DNA follows: TGTGCCAGCAGTGAAGAACCAACCTCCAGTAGCACAGATACGCAGTATTTT. It codes for CASSEEPTSSSTDTQYF.

Within the sample, this clonotype is medium-sized. The chain carries TRBV5-1 and TRBJ1-2; 7 bases match TRBD1. Trimming cost V 3 bases and J 8 bases; bases outside gene matches: 10. CDR1 and CDR2 (germline): SGHRS, YFSETQ. The CDR3 length is 14 residues. The CDR3 spells CASSSRSMTGGYTF. The CDR3 bases are TGCGCCAGCAGCTCGCGTAGTATGACAGGGGGCTACACCTTC.

In DNA, the CDR3 is TGTGCCAGCAGCTTAGGAAGGGGGAGGGCCCAAGATACGCAGTATTTT. This translates into CASSLGRGRAQDTQYF. This chain links TRBV11-1 with TRBJ2-3; a possible D gene is TRBD2 (7 bases). Between the trimmed V and J ends, which lost 1 base and 5 bases, there was a span of 16 bases. Germline loops: CDR1 SGHAT, CDR2 FQDESV (reference sequence). The CDR3 length is 16 residues. The full variable domain, rest sourced from reference TRBV11-1 and TRBJ2-3, is EAEVAQSPRYKITEKSQAVAFWCDPISGHATLYWYRQILGQGPELLVQFQDESVVDDSQLPKDRFSAERLKGVDSTLKIQPAELGDSAMYLCASSLGRGRAQDTQYFGPGTRLTVL.

Within the sample, this clonotype is medium-sized. CDR3 residues: CASSAKTGRQETQYF. The CDR3 DNA follows: TGTGCCAGCAGCGCTAAGACAGGGAGGCAAGAGACCCAGTACTTC. This chain joins TRBV7-6 and TRBJ2-5, with D possibly matching TRBD1 (7 bases). The CDR3 totals 15 residues. CDR1 and CDR2 from the germline V gene are SGHVS and FNYEAQ. V was trimmed by 5 bases and J by 2 bases, leaving 15 bases between them.

This clonotype was seen repeatedly, ten times or more. The V gene is TRBV27, the J gene TRBJ2-5; 7 bases are shared with TRBD2. The J call is doubtful: the DNA matches TRBJ2-7 better. Germline V lookup: CDR1 MNHEY, CDR2 SMNVEV (reference sequence). This CDR3 has 14 residues. The DNA for the CDR3 is TGTGCCAGCAGGGCACCTAGCGGATACTACGAGCAGTACTTC. Encoded protein: CASRAPSGYYEQYF.

V usage is TRBV28 and J usage is TRBJ2-1; 8 positions agree with TRBD1. Trimming took 6 bases from V and 6 from J; bases not matched to a gene: 10. This CDR3 region has 15 residues. Germline CDR1 MDHEN, CDR2 SYDVKM. The CDR3 nucleotides are TGTGCCAGCAGCTCGCAGGGGGCAGGCGGCAATGAGCAGTTCTTC. This codes for CASSSQGAGGNEQFF.

The J gene is TRBJ2-2, the V gene TRBV27, with 7 bases identical to TRBD1. The germline V gene has CDR1 MNHEY and CDR2 SMNVEV (reference sequence). This CDR3 region has 17 residues. V lost 3 bases and J lost 6; bases outside the gene matches: 13. The CDR3 region has the DNA TGTGCCAGCAGTTTGGGATCGAGTCGGACAGGTGCCGGGGAGCTGTTTTTT. This translates into CASSLGSSRTGAGELFF.

This clonotype occurred a few times. The chain carries TRBV18 and TRBJ2-7; possible D gene TRBD1, 6 bases. The CDR3 is 15 amino acids. The ends were cut back, 1 base at V and 4 bases at J, with 14 bases in the middle. Germline V CDR1 and CDR2: KGHSH, LQKENI. The CDR3 is CASSPLGGVGYEQYF. The CDR3 nucleotides read TGTGCCAGCTCACCACTTGGGGGCGTGGGGTACGAGCAGTACTTC. Full variable domain (remainder filled in from reference TRBV18 and TRBJ2-7): NAGVMQNPRHLVRRRGQEARLRCSPMKGHSHVYWYRQLPEEGLKFMVYLQKENIIDESGMPKERFSAEFPKEGPSILRIQQVVRGDSAAYFCASSPLGGVGYEQYFGPGTRLTVT.

As concerns this clonotype: Here the CDR3 omits its conserved ending phenylalanine or tryptophan, so a read error is the likely source. The DNA is left out, because the CDR3 cannot be placed on it with certainty; the CDR3 is given as TCRdb lists it. The J gene is TRBJ2-3, the V gene TRBV6-2 or TRBV6-3; the table's D gene call, TRBD2, was not cross checked with the DNA. CDR1 and CDR2 from the germline V gene are MNHEY and SVGEGT. The CDR3 numbers 18 amino acids, ends counted. This CDR3 is CASSYKPTSKGYEQYFGP.